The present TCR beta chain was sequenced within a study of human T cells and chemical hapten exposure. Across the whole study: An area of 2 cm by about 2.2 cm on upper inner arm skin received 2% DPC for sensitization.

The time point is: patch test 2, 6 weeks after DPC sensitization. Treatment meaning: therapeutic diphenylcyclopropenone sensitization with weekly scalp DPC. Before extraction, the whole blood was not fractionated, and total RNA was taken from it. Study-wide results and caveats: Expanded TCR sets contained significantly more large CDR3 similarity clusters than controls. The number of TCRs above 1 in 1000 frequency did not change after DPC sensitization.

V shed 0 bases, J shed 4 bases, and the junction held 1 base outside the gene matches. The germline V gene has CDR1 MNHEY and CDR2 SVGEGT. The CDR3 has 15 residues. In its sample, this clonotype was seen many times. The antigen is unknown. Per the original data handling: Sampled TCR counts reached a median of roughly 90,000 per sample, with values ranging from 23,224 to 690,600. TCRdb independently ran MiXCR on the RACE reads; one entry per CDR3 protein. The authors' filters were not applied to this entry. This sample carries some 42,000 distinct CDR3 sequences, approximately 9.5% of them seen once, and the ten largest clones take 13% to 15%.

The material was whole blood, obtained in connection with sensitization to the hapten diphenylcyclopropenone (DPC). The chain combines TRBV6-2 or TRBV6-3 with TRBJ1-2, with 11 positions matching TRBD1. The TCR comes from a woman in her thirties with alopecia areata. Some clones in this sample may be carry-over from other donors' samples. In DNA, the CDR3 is TGTGCCAGCAGTTACTCTGGGACAGGGGGCTATGGCTACACCTTC. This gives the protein CASSYSGTGGYGYTF.